Each of the 3 T cell receptor beta chains below was sequenced from the same sample in a study of cytomegalovirus exposure and HLA in healthy donors (dated by TCRdb to the late 2010s). Library prep was done by the immunoSEQ multiplex PCR assay. A mixture of 60 forward primers for TCR Vbeta segments and 13 reverse primers for TCR Jbeta segments was used in the multiplex PCR. What TCRdb holds here is the immuneACCESS table cut down to in-frame rearrangements. Part of the clones is not present; checked against another copy, under half of the missing clones reflect an unresolved V gene, and the others are unexplained. The table for this sample shows about 160,000 clones. Together, the top ten hold 1% to 1.5% of the sample. The sample taken for sequencing was PBMCs. The receptors originated from a woman in her sixties in good health and CMV-seronegative.

This sequence joins TRBV6-5 and TRBJ2-4; 8 nucleotides agree with TRBD1. This CDR3 contains 16 residues. The V and J ends lost 2 bases and 6 bases, in that order; junction bases with no gene match: 9. Germline CDR1 reads MNHEY; CDR2 reads SVGAGI. The CDR3 DNA sequence: TGTGCCAGCAGTTACAGACAGGGGAGTGGGACAAACATTCAGTACTTC. This translates into CASSYRQGSGTNIQYF.

This chain connects TRBV5-1 to TRBJ1-1; 7 bases match TRBD1. V lost 2 bases, J lost 5 bases, and 6 bases stayed unmatched. The CDR3 has 14 residues. Germline CDR1 and CDR2: SGHRS and YFSETQ. The CDR3 reads CASSLNRGVTEAFF. The CDR3 DNA is TGCGCCAGCAGCTTAAACAGGGGAGTAACTGAAGCTTTCTTT.

The V call is TRBV19, the J call TRBJ1-4; possible D gene TRBD1, 6 bases. Trimming took 9 bases from V and 10 from J, leaving 15 bases between them. This CDR3 has 12 amino acids. The germline gives CDR1 LNHDA, CDR2 SQIVND (reference sequence). The CDR3 region is CASRTVWGKLFF. CDR3 DNA sequence: TGTGCCAGCCGGACAGTTTGGGGAAAACTGTTTTTT.